The clone carrying this TCR beta chain has just one count. Its specificity is not known. V lost 3 bases, J lost 0 bases, and 5 bases stayed unmatched. The CDR3 totals 16 residues. Germline V lookup: CDR1 DFQATT, CDR2 SNEGSKA (reference sequence). Cells are PBMCs isolated from roughly 10 ml of fresh blood. The data were obtained in a study of T cells in Graves' hyperthyroidism and ophthalmopathy. Study information: Specimen type is peripheral blood, collected at initial diagnosis prior to any treatment.

Study-wide findings and caveats: Using 13 V-J features, a model discriminated ophthalmopathy from stable hyperthyroidism. The blood repertoire included most of the expanded thyroid clonotypes above 0.001.

The TCR beta CDR3 regions underwent amplification using RNA transcripts as the source. A set of HTBI primers served as the primers for a first-round RT-PCR of the TCR CDR3. TCRdb redid the calling of the multiplex PCR reads with MiXCR, one entry per CDR3 protein. Of some 560,000 distinct CDR3 sequences in the sample, around 13% were seen once. V is TRBV20-1 and J is TRBJ2-1, with TRBD2 matching 10 bases. This clonotype was obtained from a woman aged 35 to 49 with Graves' hyperthyroidism. The sample taken for sequencing was blood. The CDR3 loop is CSARAKRGGSYNEQFF. The CDR3 DNA sequence: TGCAGTGCTAGGGCCAAGCGGGGGGGCTCCTACAATGAGCAGTTCTTC.